This T cell receptor (beta chain) was sequenced during a study of blood T cell repertoires in COVID-19. The trim removed 5 bases at V and 5 bases at J, leaving 10 bases unmatched. The V gene's germline CDR1 is MNHEY and CDR2 SMNVEV (reference sequence). The CDR3 consists of 16 residues. Measured with immunoSEQ multiplex PCR; TCRdb has only the in-frame clones, and not every one. Here the sample spans about 200,000 clones, 70% to 90% being singletons. This TCR was sampled from a middle-aged man with COVID-19, enrolled during active disease. The chain links TRBV27 to TRBJ1-1; 11 bases match TRBD1. The sequencing input was peripheral blood. As DNA, the CDR3 is TGTGCCAGCAGTCCGCGGGACAGGGGGTTATTAACTGAAGCTTTCTTT. As protein: CASSPRDRGLLTEAFF.